What follows is one T cell receptor (beta chain) and its context. This entry belongs to a study of blood T cells in healthy people across ages. A second roughly 7 to 11 cycle PCR used barcoded and J-beta primers. A template-switch adaptor that had 12 random nucleotides put a tag on each cDNA molecule. Using its own MiXCR run on the 5' RACE reads, TCRdb lists one record per CDR3 protein. The repertoire includes roughly 1,100,000 distinct CDR3 sequences, under 30% of them detected once, and 0.75% sits in the top ten. Peripheral blood from each donor was collected in a volume of approximately 10 milliliters. V was clipped by 0 bases and J by 11 bases; unmatched bases: 2. CDR3 size: 13 residues. The germline V gene encodes CDR1 MNHEY and CDR2 SVGAGI. These data also featured in a second study, about T cells of mothers and their children. That work states: Samples were obtained from a few healthy Caucasian mothers and their six children. In unrelated and related pairs, TCR recombination output is shaped in a similar way by thymic selection.

Sequencing was done on a sample of blood. This TCR was sampled from a girl aged 2-10 years in good health. The chain has TRBV6-5 and TRBJ1-4; 8 positions agree with TRBD1. CDR3 loop: CASSYSDRDKLFF. Here the CDR3 DNA reads TGTGCCAGCAGTTACTCGGACAGGGACAAACTGTTTTTT.